Included here is one TCR beta chain sequence, with context. The data belong to a study of control samples from healthy donors and cancer patients. The table came from immunoSEQ multiplex PCR; TCRdb's copy has only in-frame clones and leaves some out. Of some 66,000 clones in the sample, roughly 85% were seen once. Germline loops: CDR1 SGDLS, CDR2 YYNGEE. The CDR3 has 14 residues. V lost 0 bases and J 2 bases, leaving 6 bases between the germline ends. The sample consisted of blood. The origin of this receptor is a man aged 35 to 55 in good health. J is TRBJ1-5 and V is TRBV9; TRBD1 is a possible D gene (5 bases). CDR3 DNA: TGTGCCAGCAGCGTAGGAGGGGGCAATCAGCCCCAGCATTTT. Its translation is CASSVGGGNQPQHF.